Listed below are T cell receptor beta chains from one sample, sequenced in a study of radiation and T cells in renal cell carcinoma. Here immunoSEQ multiplex PCR was the method, and the copy in TCRdb shows in-frame clones only, minus some. This repertoire shows fewer than 200,000 clones, about 85% found once; its top ten account for 11%. This specimen was blood, taken from a patient whose treatment included radiotherapy and nephrectomy. These receptors were taken from a woman aged 45 to 65 with renal cell carcinoma. CDR3s include the opening cysteine and the closing phenylalanine or tryptophan. A D gene is named only where the DNA matches it firmly. Part of the rows lack a size; the others show once, few, many or a class for expanded clones.

j_call	v_call	d_call	clone_size	cdr3_aa	cdr3_nt
TRBJ2-7	TRBV29-1	-	-	CSVTGPGGEQYF	TGCAGCGTGACAGGTCCCGGGGGGGAGCAGTACTTC
TRBJ2-2	TRBV2	TRBD1	-	CASSVQGDTNTGELFF	TGTGCCAGCAGTGTACAGGGGGATACGAACACCGGGGAGCTGTTTTTT
TRBJ2-1	TRBV5-4	-	once	CASSRFGNEQFF	TGTGCCAGCAGCCGTTTTGGGAATGAGCAGTTCTTC
TRBJ1-4	TRBV19	-	-	CASSMGETTNEKLFF	TGTGCCAGTAGTATGGGGGAGACAACTAATGAAAAACTGTTTTTT
TRBJ2-1	TRBV5-4	-	-	CASGWDEQFF	TGTGCCAGCGGATGGGATGAGCAGTTCTTC
TRBJ1-5	TRBV6-5	TRBD1	-	CASSPDRGSNQPQHF	TGTGCCAGCAGCCCGGACAGGGGAAGCAATCAGCCCCAGCATTTT
TRBJ2-3	TRBV5-5	TRBD2	-	CASHGSLAGVTDTQYF	TGTGCCAGCCACGGGTCCCTAGCGGGGGTCACAGATACGCAGTATTTT
TRBJ1-5	TRBV10-3	-	-	CAISGGEGWQPQHF	TGTGCCATCAGTGGGGGGGAGGGCTGGCAGCCCCAGCATTTT
TRBJ2-1	TRBV18	TRBD2	few	CASSTRDYLYNEQFF	TGTGCCAGCTCAACGAGGGACTATCTGTACAATGAGCAGTTCTTC
TRBJ1-6	TRBV15	-	-	CATSRDLAGPKDSPLHF	TGTGCCACCAGCAGAGATCTGGCAGGGCCGAAGGATTCACCCCTCCACTTT
TRBJ1-3	TRBV19	-	-	CASSDRREGHSGNTIYF	TGTGCCAGTAGCGATCGAAGAGAGGGACACTCTGGAAACACCATATATTTT
TRBJ1-4	TRBV30	-	-	CAWSWAFNEKLFF	TGTGCCTGGTCCTGGGCCTTTAATGAAAAACTGTTTTTT
TRBJ1-5	TRBV18	-	-	CASSPSNSGRNQPQHF	TGTGCCAGCTCACCATCTAATAGCGGGCGGAATCAGCCCCAGCATTTT
TRBJ2-7	TRBV4-1	-	-	CASSQGIVSYEQYF	TGCGCCAGCAGCCAAGGAATCGTCTCCTACGAGCAGTACTTC
TRBJ1-4	TRBV7-6	-	-	CASSPRDATNEKLFF	TGTGCCAGCAGCCCCAGGGATGCAACTAATGAAAAACTGTTTTTT
TRBJ1-1	TRBV6-1	-	-	CASSVTENTEAFF	TGTGCCAGCAGTGTGACAGAGAACACTGAAGCTTTCTTT
TRBJ1-2	TRBV5-5	-	-	CASSLYQDSNYGYTF	TGTGCCAGCAGCTTGTACCAGGACTCGAACTATGGCTACACCTTC
TRBJ2-1	TRBV18	-	-	CASSPQGGGRNEQFF	TGTGCCAGCTCACCACAGGGGGGGGGAAGGAATGAGCAGTTCTTC
TRBJ2-7	TRBV6-5	TRBD1	-	CASRGTGAYEQYF	TGTGCCAGCAGAGGGACAGGTGCCTACGAGCAGTACTTC
TRBJ2-7	TRBV6-5	TRBD1	-	CASRPGQGVYEQYF	TGTGCCAGCAGACCCGGACAGGGTGTATACGAGCAGTACTTC
TRBJ2-5	TRBV7-2	-	-	CASSLALGGQSGTQYF	TGTGCCAGCAGCTTAGCGCTGGGAGGACAGTCAGGGACCCAGTACTTC
TRBJ2-5	TRBV29-1	-	-	CSVRFGRSLQETQYF	TGCAGCGTGAGGTTCGGGCGCTCCCTCCAAGAGACCCAGTACTTC
TRBJ1-2	TRBV10-3	-	-	CAISESAHYGYTF	TGTGCCATCAGTGAGTCGGCACACTATGGCTACACCTTC
TRBJ2-3	TRBV30	-	-	CAWSKGGTDTQYF	TGTGCCTGGAGCAAGGGAGGCACAGATACGCAGTATTTT